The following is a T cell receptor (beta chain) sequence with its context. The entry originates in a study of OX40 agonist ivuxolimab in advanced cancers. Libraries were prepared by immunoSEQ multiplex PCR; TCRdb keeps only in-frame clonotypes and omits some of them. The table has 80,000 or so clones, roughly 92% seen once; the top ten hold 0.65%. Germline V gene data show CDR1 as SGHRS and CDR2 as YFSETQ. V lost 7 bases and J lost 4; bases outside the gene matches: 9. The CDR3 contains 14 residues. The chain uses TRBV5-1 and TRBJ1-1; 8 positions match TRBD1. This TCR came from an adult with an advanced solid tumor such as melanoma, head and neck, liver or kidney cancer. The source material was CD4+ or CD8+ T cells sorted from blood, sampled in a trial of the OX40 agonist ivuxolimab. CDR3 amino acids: CASRNGQGGTEAFF. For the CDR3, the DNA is TGCGCCAGCCGCAATGGACAGGGTGGCACTGAAGCTTTCTTT.